This is a list of T cell receptor beta chains from one sample in a study of T cell responses to AZD1222 COVID-19 vaccine. TCRdb's table, derived via immunoSEQ multiplex PCR, lists solely in-frame clones and lacks some. The data contain 100,000 or so clones, 90% of them singletons. The material was peripheral blood, obtained on day 0 of AZD1222 vaccination. These receptors came from an adult in good health. The CDR3 runs from the conserved cysteine through the conserved F or W. Fields, in order: clone size, J gene, V gene, D gene, CDR3 DNA, CDR3 protein. A D gene is named only where the DNA matches it firmly. Some rows mark clone size as missing; the rest say once, few, many or name a class of expanded clone.

size: -; J: TRBJ1-2; V: TRBV7-9; D: -; DNA: TGTGCCAGCAGCCAACCCTCAGGCTATGGCTACACCTTC; CDR3: CASSQPSGYGYTF
size: -; J: TRBJ2-5; V: TRBV5-1; D: -; DNA: TGCGCCAGCAGCTTGTGGGGGGAAGGGCTGGAGACCCAGTACTTC; CDR3: CASSLWGEGLETQYF
size: -; J: TRBJ1-6; V: TRBV2; D: -; DNA: TGTGCCAGCACCATGACAGGATACTATAATTCACCCCTCCACTTT; CDR3: CASTMTGYYNSPLHF
size: -; J: TRBJ1-4; V: TRBV28; D: TRBD1; DNA: TGTGCCAGCAGTCCCGAGACAGGGATTCTAAAACTGTTTTTT; CDR3: CASSPETGILKLFF
size: few; J: TRBJ1-1; V: TRBV7-2; D: TRBD1; DNA: TGTGCCAGCAGCGGAAGGACAGGGAGAAAGAACACTGAAGCTTTCTTT; CDR3: CASSGRTGRKNTEAFF
size: -; J: TRBJ2-1; V: TRBV30; D: TRBD2; DNA: TGTGCCTGGAGGAGGGTAGCGGGGGTTCAGCAGTTCTTC; CDR3: CAWRRVAGVQQFF
size: -; J: TRBJ2-1; V: TRBV6-5; D: -; DNA: TGTGCCAGTTTTTCGTTCCGGTCAGGATACAATGAGCAGTTCTTC; CDR3: CASFSFRSGYNEQFF
size: -; J: TRBJ1-1; V: TRBV6-6; D: -; DNA: TGTGCCAGCAGTCCTCGGTTGGACACTGAAGCTTTCTTT; CDR3: CASSPRLDTEAFF
size: once; J: TRBJ2-7; V: TRBV27; D: -; DNA: TGTGCCAGCAGTTTAAATTCGGGCACCTACGAGCAGTACTTC; CDR3: CASSLNSGTYEQYF
size: -; J: TRBJ1-1; V: TRBV6-5; D: -; DNA: TGTGCCAGCAGTTACTCCCGCAACACTGAAGCTTTCTTT; CDR3: CASSYSRNTEAFF
size: -; J: TRBJ1-1; V: TRBV6-5; D: -; DNA: TGTGCCAGCAGTTACGATTTAGCAGGGAACACTGAAGCTTTCTTT; CDR3: CASSYDLAGNTEAFF
size: few; J: TRBJ1-1; V: TRBV29-1; D: -; DNA: TGCAGCGTCGACAAAAACACTGAAGCTTTCTTT; CDR3: CSVDKNTEAFF
size: -; J: TRBJ2-2; V: TRBV12-5; D: TRBD1; DNA: TGTGCTAGTGGTTTCCTCGACAGGGCGAACACCGGGGAGCTGTTTTTT; CDR3: CASGFLDRANTGELFF
size: once; J: TRBJ2-7; V: TRBV2; D: -; DNA: TGTGCCAGCAGAACTGACAGGACGTACTCCTACGAGCAGTACTTC; CDR3: CASRTDRTYSYEQYF
size: -; J: TRBJ1-4; V: TRBV5-8; D: -; DNA: TGTGCCAGCAGCTTGGGCGGCGCTAATGAAAAACTGTTTTTT; CDR3: CASSLGGANEKLFF
size: -; J: TRBJ1-3; V: TRBV5-1; D: -; DNA: TGCGCCAGCAGCCCCTCTTCGGGTTCCTCTGGAAACACCATATATTTT; CDR3: CASSPSSGSSGNTIYF
size: -; J: TRBJ1-2; V: TRBV9; D: -; DNA: TGTGCCAGCAGCGTAATCGCCACAGGGTCGGGAGGCTACACCTTC; CDR3: CASSVIATGSGGYTF
size: -; J: TRBJ1-2; V: TRBV30; D: -; DNA: TGTGCCTGGAGTCCCCCGTGGGGGAGGGAGGGCTACACCTTC; CDR3: CAWSPPWGREGYTF
size: -; J: TRBJ1-2; V: TRBV5-4; D: -; DNA: TGTGCCAGCCGAGGGGCAGGGGTAGGTGGCTACACCTTC; CDR3: CASRGAGVGGYTF